The 23 T cell receptor beta chains in this list originate from one sample, sequenced in a study of T cells in Graves' hyperthyroidism and ophthalmopathy. What was amplified from RNA transcripts were TCR beta CDR3 regions. TCR CDR3 underwent first-round RT-PCR with the HTBI primer set. TCRdb reprocessed the multiplex PCR reads via MiXCR and lists one record per CDR3 protein. The top ten hold over 55% of the sample, which has roughly 280,000 distinct CDR3 sequences, approximately 21% seen once. Sequencing was done on a sample of blood. All receptors come from a man younger than 40 with Graves' ophthalmopathy.

This clonotype was seen at least ten times. The chain has TRBV28 and TRBJ1-5; no definite D call. Per the germline V gene, CDR1 is MDHEN and CDR2 is SYDVKM. CDR3 size: 12 residues. The V and J ends lost 3 bases and 10 bases respectively, with 10 bases between them. The CDR3 spells CASSLSPNPQHF. CDR3 nucleotides: TGTGCCAGCAGTTTGAGCCCCAATCCCCAGCATTTT.

The V gene is TRBV20-1, the J gene TRBJ1-1; D not certain. Germline-derived CDR1 and CDR2 are DFQATT and SNEGSKA (reference sequence). The CDR3 totals 12 residues. Trimming shortened V by 0 bases and J by 6 bases, and 8 bases separated the two germline ends. The chain's CDR3 is CSARDQSAEAFF. CDR3 DNA sequence: TGCAGTGCTAGAGATCAAAGTGCTGAAGCTTTCTTT.

This clonotype was counted a few times. The J gene is TRBJ1-5, the V gene TRBV30; D uncertain. CDR1 and CDR2 (germline): GTSNPN, SVGIG (reference sequence). Trimming stripped 3 bases from V and 0 bases from J, with 12 bases between. CDR3 length: 15 residues. CDR3 nucleotides: TGTGCCTGGAGCCCGGGTGTAAGTAGCAATCAGCCCCAGCATTTT. Amino acids: CAWSPGVSSNQPQHF.

This clonotype was counted at least ten times. The chain links TRBV11-3 to TRBJ1-5, with D uncertain. There are 13 residues in the CDR3. Germline V gene lookup returns CDR1 SGHNT and CDR2 YENEEA. V was trimmed by 2 bases and J by 7 bases, leaving 9 bases between them. The CDR3 nucleotides are TGTGCCAGCAGCTTATTTGTGGGACAGCCCCAGCATTTT. Amino acids: CASSLFVGQPQHF.

This clonotype was seen only a few times. The chain is built from TRBV3-1 and TRBJ2-7; D gene unclear. V lost 3 bases to trimming and J lost 7 bases, with 10 bases between them. This CDR3 region has 12 residues. Germline loops: CDR1 LGHDT, CDR2 YNNKEL (reference sequence). CDR3 sequence reads: CASSQRGWEQYF. The CDR3 bases are TGTGCCAGCAGCCAGCGCGGCTGGGAGCAGTACTTC.

This clonotype has only a few counts. The V and J genes are TRBV6-5 and TRBJ2-2; D uncertain. This CDR3 region has 13 residues. V was clipped by 2 bases and J by 6 bases, with 7 bases between them. In germline, CDR1 is MNHEY, CDR2 SVGAGI. Here the CDR3 reads CASSYNLAGELFF. For the CDR3, the DNA is TGTGCCAGCAGTTACAACTTGGCCGGGGAGCTGTTTTTT.

There are many counts of this clonotype. The rearrangement joins TRBV2 to TRBJ2-2; 8 nucleotides line up with TRBD2. The length of the CDR3 is 15 residues. From germline, CDR1 is SNHLY and CDR2 FYNNEI. The V segment lost 4 bases and the J segment 2 bases; nucleotides outside the gene matches: 3. CDR3 loop: CASSASGLNTGELFF. The CDR3 DNA reads TGTGCCAGCAGTGCTAGCGGGTTAAACACCGGGGAGCTGTTTTTT.

This sequence joins TRBV4-1 and TRBJ2-3, with TRBD2 as a possible D gene (7 bases). CDR3 size: 15 residues. The germline V gene encodes CDR1 MGHRA and CDR2 YSYEKL. The V and J ends lost 11 bases and 0 bases respectively, with 18 bases between them. The CDR3 DNA sequence: TGCGCCGGGAGTAAGGGGGGGAAAAGCACAGATACGCAGTATTTT. This translates into CAGSKGGKSTDTQYF.

J is TRBJ2-1 and V is TRBV11-1; 10 nucleotides align to TRBD1. V shed 5 bases, J shed 7 bases, and the junction held 5 bases outside the gene matches. Per the germline V gene, CDR1 is SGHAT and CDR2 is FQDESV (reference sequence). The CDR3 contains 14 residues. CDR3 sequence (DNA): TGTGCCAGCAGCAGGGGACAGGGGAGGAATGAGCAGTTCTTC. This gives the protein CASSRGQGRNEQFF.

The rearrangement links TRBV20-1 to TRBJ2-3; TRBD2 matches 7 bases. CDR1 is DFQATT and CDR2 is SNEGSKA in the germline V gene (reference sequence). The CDR3 has 16 residues. With 0 bases clipped from V and 2 bases from J, the junction kept 8 bases outside the gene matches. CDR3 amino acids: CSARDPRAGITDTQYF. The CDR3 nucleotides are TGCAGTGCTAGAGACCCTCGAGCGGGAATCACAGATACGCAGTATTTT.

This clonotype appeared a few times. The V call is TRBV12-3 or TRBV12-4, the J call TRBJ2-7, with D possibly TRBD1 on 6 matching bases. V gave up 6 bases and J gave up 2 bases, with 14 bases separating them. The CDR3 extends over 14 amino acids. The CDR3 spells CASSRQVLPYEQYF. The CDR3 DNA is TGTGCCAGCAGCAGACAGGTCCTCCCCTACGAGCAGTACTTC.

This clonotype was counted between two and nine times. The chain couples TRBV19 to TRBJ2-1; D gene unclear. Germline assignment: CDR1 LNHDA and CDR2 SQIVND (reference sequence). The CDR3 consists of 15 residues. V lost 6 bases to trimming and J lost 10 bases, with 22 bases between them. The CDR3 DNA is TGTGCCAGTAGCACCAGTTCTACCCGTACTACCGAGCAGTTCTTC. Translating it yields CASSTSSTRTTEQFF.

This chain links TRBV6-6 with TRBJ2-3; 10 positions match TRBD2. The germline V gene encodes CDR1 MNHNY and CDR2 SVGAGI (reference sequence). V lost 1 base to trimming and J lost 2 bases; unmatched junction nucleotides: 12. This CDR3 has 19 residues. The CDR3 reads CASSYWSSGSVGLTDTQYF. The CDR3 coding sequence is TGTGCCAGCAGTTACTGGTCTAGCGGGAGCGTTGGTCTCACAGATACGCAGTATTTT.

The chain combines TRBV12-3 or TRBV12-4 with TRBJ2-3; D gene unclear. Trimming removed 3 bases from V and 6 bases from J, with 7 bases in between. CDR3 length equals 12 residues. The CDR3 sequence: CASSLVEDTQYF. CDR3 DNA: TGTGCCAGCAGTTTGGTGGAGGATACGCAGTATTTT.

This chain connects TRBV15 to TRBJ1-5; D perhaps matches TRBD1 (5 bases). The CDR3 totals 15 residues. The germline gives CDR1 LNHNV, CDR2 YYDKDF (reference sequence). Trimming cost V 0 bases and J 7 bases, with 13 bases left between them. Written as DNA, the CDR3 is TGTGCCACCAGCAGAGATCAGGGTACTCTCCAGCCCCAGCATTTT. Its protein is CATSRDQGTLQPQHF.

The chain is built from TRBV12-3 or TRBV12-4 and TRBJ1-1; 7 nucleotides line up with TRBD1. With 7 bases clipped from V and 2 bases from J, the junction kept 10 bases outside the gene matches. CDR3 length: 15 amino acids. The CDR3: CASTWGGDSNTEAFF. The CDR3 DNA follows: TGTGCCAGCACTTGGGGAGGGGACAGCAACACTGAAGCTTTCTTT.

There are a few counts of this clonotype. This chain uses TRBV28 with TRBJ1-6; D remains unclear. The germline V gene has CDR1 MDHEN and CDR2 SYDVKM. The CDR3 runs 15 residues. Trimming left V 8 bases short and J 6 bases short, with 17 bases between. The CDR3 reads CASSPEGGVNSPLHF. As DNA, the CDR3 is TGTGCCAGCTCACCCGAGGGCGGAGTTAATTCACCCCTCCACTTT.

This clonotype was counted many times. This CDR3 is CASSLRNGNTEAFF. For the CDR3, the DNA is TGTGCCAGCAGCCTCAGAAATGGGAACACTGAAGCTTTCTTT. The genes are TRBV28 and TRBJ1-1; no definite D call. There are 14 residues in the CDR3. V lost 6 bases, J lost 1 base, and 12 bases lay in between. The germline V gene encodes CDR1 MDHEN and CDR2 SYDVKM. Full variable domain (remainder filled in from reference TRBV28 and TRBJ1-1): DVKVTQSSRYLVKRTGEKVFLECVQDMDHENMFWYRQDPGLGLRLIYFSYDVKMKEKGDIPEGYSVSREKKERFSLILESASTNQTSMYLCASSLRNGNTEAFFGQGTRLTVV.

As DNA, the CDR3 is TGTGCCAGCAGCCCAAAATTAACCCGGGACAGGGGCCCAGATACGCAGTATTTT. Its translation is CASSPKLTRDRGPDTQYF. This sequence joins TRBV7-9 and TRBJ2-3, with TRBD1 matching 10 bases. Trimming at V came to 5 bases and at J to 4 bases, leaving 15 bases not matched to a gene. The CDR3 runs 18 residues. Per germline, CDR1 SEHNR and CDR2 FQNEAQ (reference sequence).

This clonotype was detected many times. The chain is built from TRBV18 and TRBJ1-4; D remains ambiguous. V lost 0 bases and J lost 2, with 7 bases in between. The germline V gene encodes CDR1 KGHSH and CDR2 LQKENI. CDR3 length: 15 residues. As DNA, the CDR3 is TGTGCCAGCTCACCACCGCCGGGGACTAATGAAAAACTGTTTTTT. Translation gives CASSPPPGTNEKLFF. Variable domain in full (rest from reference TRBV18 and TRBJ1-4): NAGVMQNPRHLVRRRGQEARLRCSPMKGHSHVYWYRQLPEEGLKFMVYLQKENIIDESGMPKERFSAEFPKEGPSILRIQQVVRGDSAAYFCASSPPPGTNEKLFFGSGTQLSVL.

This clonotype was recorded many times. This sequence joins TRBV27 and TRBJ1-1; 7 bases are shared with TRBD1. J gave up 4 bases and V 7 bases, and 6 bases lay outside the gene matches. Per germline, CDR1 MNHEY and CDR2 SMNVEV (reference sequence). CDR3 length equals 13 residues. The CDR3 DNA is TGTGCCAGCACACCGGAGGGGGCCACTGAAGCTTTCTTT. Protein: CASTPEGATEAFF.

This rearrangement joins TRBV12-3 or TRBV12-4 to TRBJ2-1; D is undetermined. There are 14 residues in the CDR3. The V end was cut by 6 bases, the J end by 0 bases, with 9 bases between. The DNA of the CDR3 is TGTGCCAGCAGAATTACCAGCTCCTACAATGAGCAGTTCTTC. This encodes CASRITSSYNEQFF.

As regards this clonotype: One end of the junction does not line up with germline, which may come from a read error. The V call is TRBV12-3 or TRBV12-4, the J call TRBJ2-1, with D perhaps matching TRBD2 (6 bases). This CDR3 contains 15 residues. In nucleotides, the CDR3 is TGTGCCAGCAGGGGGATTAGCGGAAATTACATTGAGCAGTTCTTC. This codes for CASRGISGNYIEQFF.